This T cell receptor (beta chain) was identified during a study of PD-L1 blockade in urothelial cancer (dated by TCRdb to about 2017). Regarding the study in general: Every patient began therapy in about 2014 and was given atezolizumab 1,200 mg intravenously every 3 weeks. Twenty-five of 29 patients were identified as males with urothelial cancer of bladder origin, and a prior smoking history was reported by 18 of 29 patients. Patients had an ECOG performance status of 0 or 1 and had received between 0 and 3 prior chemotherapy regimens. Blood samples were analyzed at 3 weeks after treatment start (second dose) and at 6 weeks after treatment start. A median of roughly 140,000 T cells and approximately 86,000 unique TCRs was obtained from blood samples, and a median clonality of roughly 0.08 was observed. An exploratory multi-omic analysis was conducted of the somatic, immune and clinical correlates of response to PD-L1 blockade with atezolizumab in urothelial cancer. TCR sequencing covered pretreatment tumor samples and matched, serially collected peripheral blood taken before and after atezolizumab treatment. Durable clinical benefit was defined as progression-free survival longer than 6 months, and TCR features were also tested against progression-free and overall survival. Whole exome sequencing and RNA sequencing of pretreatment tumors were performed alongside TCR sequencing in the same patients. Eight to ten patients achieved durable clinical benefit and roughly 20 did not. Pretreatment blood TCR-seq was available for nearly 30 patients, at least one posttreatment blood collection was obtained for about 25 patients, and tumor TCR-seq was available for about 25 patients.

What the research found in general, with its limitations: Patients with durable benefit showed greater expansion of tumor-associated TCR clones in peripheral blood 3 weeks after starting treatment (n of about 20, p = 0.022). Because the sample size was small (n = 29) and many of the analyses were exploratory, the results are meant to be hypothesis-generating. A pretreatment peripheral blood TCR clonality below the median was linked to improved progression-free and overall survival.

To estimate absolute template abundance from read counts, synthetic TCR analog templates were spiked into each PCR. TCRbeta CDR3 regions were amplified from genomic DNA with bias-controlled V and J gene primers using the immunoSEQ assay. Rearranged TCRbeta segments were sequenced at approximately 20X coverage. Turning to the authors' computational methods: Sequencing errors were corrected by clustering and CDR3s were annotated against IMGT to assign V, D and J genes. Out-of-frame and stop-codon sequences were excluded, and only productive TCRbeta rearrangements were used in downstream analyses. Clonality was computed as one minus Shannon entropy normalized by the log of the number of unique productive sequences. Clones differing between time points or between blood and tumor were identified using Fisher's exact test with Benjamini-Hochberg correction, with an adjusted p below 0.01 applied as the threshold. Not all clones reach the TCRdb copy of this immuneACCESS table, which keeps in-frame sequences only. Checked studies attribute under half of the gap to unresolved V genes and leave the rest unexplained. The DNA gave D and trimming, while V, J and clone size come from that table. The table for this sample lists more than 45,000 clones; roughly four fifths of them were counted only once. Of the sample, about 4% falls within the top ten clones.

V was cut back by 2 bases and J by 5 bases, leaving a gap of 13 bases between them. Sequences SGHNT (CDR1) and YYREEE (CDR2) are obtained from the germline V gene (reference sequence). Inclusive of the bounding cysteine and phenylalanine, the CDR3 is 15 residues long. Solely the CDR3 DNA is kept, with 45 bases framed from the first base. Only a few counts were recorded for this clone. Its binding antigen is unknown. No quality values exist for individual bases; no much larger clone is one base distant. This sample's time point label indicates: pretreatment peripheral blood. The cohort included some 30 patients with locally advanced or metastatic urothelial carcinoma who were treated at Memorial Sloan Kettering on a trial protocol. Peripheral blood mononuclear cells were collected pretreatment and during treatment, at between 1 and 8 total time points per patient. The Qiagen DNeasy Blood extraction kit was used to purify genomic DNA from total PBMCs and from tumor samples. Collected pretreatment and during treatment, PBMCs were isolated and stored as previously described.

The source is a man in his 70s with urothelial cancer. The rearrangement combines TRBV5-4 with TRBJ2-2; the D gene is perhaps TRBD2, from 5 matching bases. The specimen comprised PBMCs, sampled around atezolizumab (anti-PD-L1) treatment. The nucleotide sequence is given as TGTGCCAGCAGCTTTTCCCGTCGAGGGACCGGGGAGCTGTTTTTT. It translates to CASSFSRRGTGELFF.